The clone carrying this T cell receptor (beta chain) was picked up a small number of times. Its cognate antigen is unknown. The sample belongs to a study of T-cell memory formation after mild COVID-19. Study at large: Clustering of TCRs was largely donor specific.

TCRdb reprocessed the 5' RACE reads with MiXCR, giving one entry per CDR3 protein. The sample holds 340,000 or so distinct CDR3 sequences, 10% to 15% seen once. Study-wide results and limits: Clones which contracted sat mainly in CM and EM if CD4+, and in EMRA if CD8+. Several responding clones turned up in pre-infection memory, indicating that cross-reactive memory may have taken part.

This CDR3 has 14 residues. Germline CDR1 reads MGHRA; CDR2 reads YSYEKL. The J segment lost 8 bases and the V segment lost 2 bases, leaving 6 bases of the junction unmatched. This receptor was taken from a man younger than 35 who had mild COVID-19 (a few samples of this study predate the infection). Cell type and time point are not known. What was sequenced was PBMCs or a T cell subset sorted from them (not recorded which). The V call is TRBV4-1, the J call TRBJ2-4; the match to TRBD2 covers 7 bases. The CDR3 protein is CASSQIRLADIQYF. Written as DNA, the CDR3 is TGCGCCAGCAGCCAAATAAGACTAGCAGACATTCAGTACTTC.